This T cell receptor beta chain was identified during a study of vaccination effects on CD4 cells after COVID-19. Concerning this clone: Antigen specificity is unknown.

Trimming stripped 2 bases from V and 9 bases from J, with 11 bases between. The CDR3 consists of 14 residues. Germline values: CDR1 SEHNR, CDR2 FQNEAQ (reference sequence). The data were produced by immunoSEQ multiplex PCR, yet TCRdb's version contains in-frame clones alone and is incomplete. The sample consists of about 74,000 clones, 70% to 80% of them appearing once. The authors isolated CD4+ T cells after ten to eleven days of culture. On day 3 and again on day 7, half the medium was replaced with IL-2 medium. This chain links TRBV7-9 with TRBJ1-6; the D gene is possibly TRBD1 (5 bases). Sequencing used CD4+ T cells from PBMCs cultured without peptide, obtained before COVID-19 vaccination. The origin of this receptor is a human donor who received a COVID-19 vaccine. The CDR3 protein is CASSLRGQGSPLHF. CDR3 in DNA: TGTGCCAGCAGCTTAAGGGGCCAGGGTTCACCCCTCCACTTT. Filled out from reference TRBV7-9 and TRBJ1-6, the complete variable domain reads DTGVSQNPRHKITKRGQNVTFRCDPISEHNRLYWYRQTLGQGPEFLTYFQNEAQLEKSRLLSDRFSAERPKGSFSTLEIQRTEQGDSAMYLCASSLRGQGSPLHFGNGTRLTVT.